This T cell receptor beta chain derives from a study of OX40 agonist ivuxolimab in advanced cancers. Overall study context: Earlier treatment with anti-PD-1, anti-PD-L1 or anti-CTLA-4 was permitted, and around 43% had received some. Partial responses occurred in three patients (one hepatocellular carcinoma, two cutaneous melanoma). General observations from the study: Patients who responded partially at 0.1-3.0 mg/kg showed clonal expansion ranking among the lowest.

On this clone: Its specificity is not known.

TCRdb's table, derived via immunoSEQ multiplex PCR, lists solely in-frame clones and lacks some. The data contain some 53,000 clones, approximately 94% of them singletons. Patients had blood sampled at baseline and again on cycle 4 day 1 and cycle 7 day 1. This clonotype was obtained from an adult with an advanced solid tumor such as melanoma, head and neck, liver or kidney cancer. The input for sequencing was CD4+ or CD8+ T cells sorted from blood, taken in a trial of the OX40 agonist ivuxolimab.

CDR3 sequence reads: CASSQGAGSNQPQHF. CDR3 DNA sequence: TGTGCCAGCAGCCAAGGAGCGGGTAGCAATCAGCCCCAGCATTTT. This rearrangement joins TRBV14 to TRBJ1-5; D remains unclear. The CDR3 length is 15 residues. The V and J ends lost 1 base and 0 bases respectively, with 7 bases between them. Germline CDR1 is SGHDN and CDR2 is FVKESK.